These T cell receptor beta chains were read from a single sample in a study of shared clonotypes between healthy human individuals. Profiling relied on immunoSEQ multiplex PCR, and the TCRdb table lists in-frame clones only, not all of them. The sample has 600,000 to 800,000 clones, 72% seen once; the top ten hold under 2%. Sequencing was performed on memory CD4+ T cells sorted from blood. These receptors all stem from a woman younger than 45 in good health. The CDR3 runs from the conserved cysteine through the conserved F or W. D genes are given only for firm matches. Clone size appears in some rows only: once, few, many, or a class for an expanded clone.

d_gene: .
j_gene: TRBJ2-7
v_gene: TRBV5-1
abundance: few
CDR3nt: TGCGCCAGCGGCCGGGACCCTTCCTACGAGCAGTACTTC
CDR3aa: CASGRDPSYEQYF

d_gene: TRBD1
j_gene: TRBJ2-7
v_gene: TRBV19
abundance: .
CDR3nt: TGTGCCAGTAGTATGGGGGGACAGGACGGAGACTACGAGCAGTACTTC
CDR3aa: CASSMGGQDGDYEQYF

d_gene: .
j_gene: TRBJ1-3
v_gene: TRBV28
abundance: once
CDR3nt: TGTGCCAGCAGTCCATGGGGCCTAAGCTCTGGAAACACCATATATTTT
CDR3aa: CASSPWGLSSGNTIYF

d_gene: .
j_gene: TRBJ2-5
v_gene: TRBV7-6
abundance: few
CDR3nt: TGTGCCAGCAGCCCTACCACAGCGGGCCCTCGCAACCAGTACTTC
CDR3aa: CASSPTTAGPRNQYF

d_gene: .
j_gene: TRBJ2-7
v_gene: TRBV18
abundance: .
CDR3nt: TGTGCCAGCTCAAATACGGCACTCTCCTACGAGCAGTACTTC
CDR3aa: CASSNTALSYEQYF

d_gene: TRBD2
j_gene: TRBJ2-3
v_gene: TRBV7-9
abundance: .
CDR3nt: TGTGCCAGCAGCTTAGTTCTAGCGGGGTACACAGATACGCAGTATTTT
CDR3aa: CASSLVLAGYTDTQYF

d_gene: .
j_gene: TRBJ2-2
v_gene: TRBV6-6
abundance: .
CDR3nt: TGTGCCAGCAGTCAGAAACGACAGGTCCGGGAGCTGTTTTTT
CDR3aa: CASSQKRQVRELFF

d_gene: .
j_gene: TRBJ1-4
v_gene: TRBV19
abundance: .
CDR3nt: TGTGCCAGTAGTGTTACAGGGAACGAAAAACTGTTTTTT
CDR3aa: CASSVTGNEKLFF

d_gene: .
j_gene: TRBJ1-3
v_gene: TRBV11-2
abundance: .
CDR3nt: TGTGCCAGCAGCTTAGCAGGGGCTGGAAACACCATATATTTT
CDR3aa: CASSLAGAGNTIYF

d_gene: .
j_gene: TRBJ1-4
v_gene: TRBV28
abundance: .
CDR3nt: TGTGCCAGCACCTCTTCTAATGAAAAACTGTTTTTT
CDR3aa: CASTSSNEKLFF

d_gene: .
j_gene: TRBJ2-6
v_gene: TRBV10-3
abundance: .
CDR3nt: TGTGCCATCAGTCCGGGGACGGCTGGGGCCAACGTCCTGACTTTC
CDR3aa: CAISPGTAGANVLTF

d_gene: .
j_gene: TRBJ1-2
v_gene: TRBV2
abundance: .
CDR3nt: TGTGCCAGCAGTGAACTACAGCATTCTAACTATGGCTACACCTTC
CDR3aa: CASSELQHSNYGYTF

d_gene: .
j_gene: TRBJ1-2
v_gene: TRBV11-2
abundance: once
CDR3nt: TGTGCCAGCAGCCCCCGGGGAGGGGTGCCTGGCTACACCTTC
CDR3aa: CASSPRGGVPGYTF

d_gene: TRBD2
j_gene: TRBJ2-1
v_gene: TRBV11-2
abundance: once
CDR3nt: TGTGCCAGCAGCTTAGCCCCCACTAGCGAGAGTTACAATGAGCAGTTCTTC
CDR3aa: CASSLAPTSESYNEQFF

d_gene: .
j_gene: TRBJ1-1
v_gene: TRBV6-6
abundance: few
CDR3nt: TGTGCCAGCAGCCAAGGGTTCGGAGGCACTGAAGCTTTCTTT
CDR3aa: CASSQGFGGTEAFF

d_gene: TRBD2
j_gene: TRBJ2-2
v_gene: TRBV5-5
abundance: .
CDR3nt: TGTGCCAGCAGCTTGTTGGCGGGAGTCTCCGGGGAGCTGTTTTTT
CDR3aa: CASSLLAGVSGELFF

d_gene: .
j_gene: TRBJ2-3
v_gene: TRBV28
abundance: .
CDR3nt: TGTGCCAGCAGTTCACTTGGACTTGGCACAGATACGCAGTATTTT
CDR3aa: CASSSLGLGTDTQYF

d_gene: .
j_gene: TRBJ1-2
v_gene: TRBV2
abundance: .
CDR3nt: TGTGCCAGCACCGAAGAGGTCGGGGGCTACACCTTC
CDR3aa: CASTEEVGGYTF

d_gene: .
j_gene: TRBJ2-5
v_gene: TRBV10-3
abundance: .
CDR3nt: TGTGCCATCTCGAGGCAGCAAGAGACCCAGTACTTC
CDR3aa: CAISRQQETQYF

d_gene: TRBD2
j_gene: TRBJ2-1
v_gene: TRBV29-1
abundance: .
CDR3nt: TGCAGCGTTGACGGCGGGAGGTCCTACAATGAGCAGTTCTTC
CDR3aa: CSVDGGRSYNEQFF

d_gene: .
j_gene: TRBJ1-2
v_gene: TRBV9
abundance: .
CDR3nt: TGTGCCAGCAGCGGAACCGGGACGCTCCCTAACTATGGCTACACCTTC
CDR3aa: CASSGTGTLPNYGYTF

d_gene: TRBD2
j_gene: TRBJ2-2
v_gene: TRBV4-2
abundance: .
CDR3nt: TGTGCCAGCAGCCAGACTAGCGGGAGGTCTTTCGGGGAGCTGTTTTTT
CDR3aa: CASSQTSGRSFGELFF

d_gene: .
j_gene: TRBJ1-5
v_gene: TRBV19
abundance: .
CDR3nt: TGTGCCAGTACAAACAAAGGCAATCAGCCCCAGCATTTT
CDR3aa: CASTNKGNQPQHF

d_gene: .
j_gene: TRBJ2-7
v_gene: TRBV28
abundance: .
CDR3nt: TGTGCCAGCAAGGCTAGCGATTACGAGCAGTACTTC
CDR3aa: CASKASDYEQYF

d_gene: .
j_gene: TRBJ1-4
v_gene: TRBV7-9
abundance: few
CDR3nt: TGTGCCAGCACCATCGCTGCAACTAATGAAAAACTGTTTTTT
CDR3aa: CASTIAATNEKLFF

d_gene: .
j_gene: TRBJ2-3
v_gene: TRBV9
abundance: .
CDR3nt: TGTGCCAGCAGCGTAGGAGCGAGCTGGAGCACAGATACGCAGTATTTT
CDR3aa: CASSVGASWSTDTQYF

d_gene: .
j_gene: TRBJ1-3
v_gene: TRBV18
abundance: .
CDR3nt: TGTGCCAGCTCCCCCGTTAGTAGCTCTGGAAACACCATATATTTT
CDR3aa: CASSPVSSSGNTIYF

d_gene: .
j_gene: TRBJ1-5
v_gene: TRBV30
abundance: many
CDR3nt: TGTGCCTGGAGCCAGGCCGGGGGGACGGATCAGCCCCAGCATTTT
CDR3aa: CAWSQAGGTDQPQHF

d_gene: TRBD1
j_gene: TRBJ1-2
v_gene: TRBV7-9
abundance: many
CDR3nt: TGTGCCAGCAGCTTAGCGCAGACAGGGAACTATGGCTACACCTTC
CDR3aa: CASSLAQTGNYGYTF

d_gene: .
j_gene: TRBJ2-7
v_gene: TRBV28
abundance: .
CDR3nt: TGTGCCAGTGGCTCCTACGAGCAGTACTTC
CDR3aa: CASGSYEQYF

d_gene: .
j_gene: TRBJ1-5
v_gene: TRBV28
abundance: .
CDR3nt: TGTGCCAGCACCCGACGGGGAGGAGGCAATCAGCCCCAGCATTTT
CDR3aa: CASTRRGGGNQPQHF

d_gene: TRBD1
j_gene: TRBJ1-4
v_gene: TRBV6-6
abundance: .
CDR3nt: TGTGCCAGCAGTCACGACCAACAGGGGTTTTATGAAAAACTGTTTTTT
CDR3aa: CASSHDQQGFYEKLFF

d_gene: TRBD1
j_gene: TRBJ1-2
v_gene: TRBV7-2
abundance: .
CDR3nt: TGTGCCAGCAGCCCGGGACAGGGGGACTATGGCTACACCTTC
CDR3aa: CASSPGQGDYGYTF

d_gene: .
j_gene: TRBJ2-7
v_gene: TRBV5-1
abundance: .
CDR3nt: TGCGCCAGCAGCTTGGACCAATTCTCCTACGAGCAGTACTTC
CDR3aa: CASSLDQFSYEQYF

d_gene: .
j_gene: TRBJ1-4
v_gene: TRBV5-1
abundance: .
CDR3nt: TGCGCCAGCAGCCAAGAACAGGGCGGTGAAAAACTGTTTTTT
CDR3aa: CASSQEQGGEKLFF

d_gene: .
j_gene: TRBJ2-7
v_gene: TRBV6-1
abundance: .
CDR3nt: TGTGCCAGCACCGGACAGATCTACGAGCAGTACTTC
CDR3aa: CASTGQIYEQYF

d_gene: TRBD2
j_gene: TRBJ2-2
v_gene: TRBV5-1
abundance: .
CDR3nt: TGCGCCAGCAGCTCATCTCTTGCTAGCGGGAACACCGGGGAGCTGTTTTTT
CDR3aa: CASSSSLASGNTGELFF

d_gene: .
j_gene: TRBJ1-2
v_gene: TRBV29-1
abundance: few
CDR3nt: TGCAGCGTTGAAGGCAGGGGCTATGGCTACACCTTC
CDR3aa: CSVEGRGYGYTF

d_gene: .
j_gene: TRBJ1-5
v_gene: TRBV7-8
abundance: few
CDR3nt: TGTGCCAGCAGCCCAGGCATTGGGGTTCTAGGCAATCAGCCCCAGCATTTT
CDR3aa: CASSPGIGVLGNQPQHF

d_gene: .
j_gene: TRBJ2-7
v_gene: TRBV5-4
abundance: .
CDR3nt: TGTGCCAGCAGTTCAGACCGGGTGGGCGAGCAGTACTTC
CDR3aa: CASSSDRVGEQYF

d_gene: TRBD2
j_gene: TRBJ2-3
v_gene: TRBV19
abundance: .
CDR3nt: TGTGCCAGTAGTATAGATGCCCCCCCGGGAGGAGCAGATACGCAGTATTTT
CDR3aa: CASSIDAPPGGADTQYF

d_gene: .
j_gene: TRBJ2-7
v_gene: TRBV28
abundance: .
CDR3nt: TGTGCCAGCAGCCCCTTAACTTGGGTAGGCCTGGGGGTATACGAGCAGTACTTC
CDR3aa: CASSPLTWVGLGVYEQYF